The 21 T cell receptor beta chains below were found in one sample sequenced in a study of control samples from healthy donors and cancer patients. Sequencing was performed with immunoSEQ multiplex PCR; in TCRdb, only in-frame clones are kept and a portion is missing. The repertoire holds over 45,000 clones, with roughly nine tenths as singletons. The sequencing input was PBMCs. The receptors derive from a man aged 40-50 years with colorectal cancer.

Here the CDR3 DNA reads TGTGCCAGTAGTTCCGGGACGGTTAGCAATCAGCCCCAGCATTTT. This codes for CASSSGTVSNQPQHF. The chain carries TRBV19 and TRBJ1-5; D may be TRBD1 (5 bases). Germline loops: CDR1 LNHDA, CDR2 SQIVND (reference sequence). CDR3 length: 15 residues. The V end lost 5 bases, the J end lost 0 bases, and 11 bases lay between the germline ends.

This clone was picked up a small number of times. The CDR3 is CASSDGTGLSQPQHF. The CDR3 nucleotides are TGTGCCAGCAGTGACGGAACCGGGTTGAGTCAGCCCCAGCATTTT. The rearrangement links TRBV2 to TRBJ1-5; D is undetermined. V was shortened by 3 bases and J by 6 bases, with 15 bases between the two germline ends. The CDR3 is made up of 15 amino acids. Germline V gives CDR1 SNHLY, CDR2 FYNNEI.

V and J are TRBV19 and TRBJ2-1, with D perhaps being TRBD1 or TRBD2 (6 bases each). The CDR3 spans 17 residues. Germline-derived CDR1 and CDR2 are LNHDA and SQIVND (reference sequence). Trimming removed 3 bases from V and 2 bases from J, with 17 bases in between. The CDR3 coding sequence is TGTGCCAGTAGTATGAAAGGGGGGCAGGGGACCTACAATGAGCAGTTCTTC. Residues: CASSMKGGQGTYNEQFF.

V and J are TRBV15 and TRBJ2-7; TRBD1 matches 9 bases. CDR1 is LNHNV, CDR2 YYDKDF, per germline (reference sequence). The CDR3 has 13 residues. Trimming at V came to 6 bases and at J to 7 bases, leaving 7 bases not matched to a gene. The CDR3 DNA sequence: TGTGCCACCAGTTACGGACAGGGGCGGGAGCAGTACTTC. Translated: CATSYGQGREQYF.

This clone appeared a few times. DNA of the CDR3: TGTGCCAGCAGCGCCGAGGGTGGCAGCTATCAGGGCTACACCTTC. Its protein is CASSAEGGSYQGYTF. V and J are TRBV9 and TRBJ1-2; the D is unclear. V was shortened by 3 bases and J by 8 bases, with 20 bases between the two germline ends. This CDR3 spans 15 amino acids. The germline gives CDR1 SGDLS, CDR2 YYNGEE.

This chain links TRBV19 with TRBJ1-4; D not resolved. Germline V gene data show CDR1 as LNHDA and CDR2 as SQIVND (reference sequence). This CDR3 region has 15 residues. V was pared by 5 bases and J by 4 bases, with 14 bases between. CDR3 amino acids: CASSLRAEINEKLFF. In DNA form, the CDR3 reads TGTGCCAGTAGTCTCCGGGCCGAAATTAATGAAAAACTGTTTTTT.

The chain carries TRBV7-3 and TRBJ1-1; weak D call: TRBD1 (6 bases). Looked up from germline, CDR1 is SGHTA and CDR2 is FQGTGA. CDR3 size: 15 residues. Trimming took off 4 bases at V and 0 bases at J, with 12 bases between the two ends. In DNA, the CDR3 is TGTGCCAGCAGCTACTCAGGGGTTCTGAACACTGAAGCTTTCTTT. The encoded protein is CASSYSGVLNTEAFF.

This clone was counted a single time. This chain uses TRBV11-3 with TRBJ2-7; 7 nucleotides agree with TRBD2. V shed 5 bases and J 2 bases; nucleotides not matched to a gene: 15. This CDR3 is built from 17 residues. Germline values: CDR1 SGHNT, CDR2 YENEEA. CDR3 sequence (DNA): TGTGCCAGCAGCCCTCATGTCTGGGGACTAAAGACCTACGAGCAGTACTTC. It yields the protein CASSPHVWGLKTYEQYF.

This rearrangement joins TRBV28 to TRBJ1-1, with D hard to call. CDR3 length equals 12 residues. The ends were cut back, 4 bases at V and 11 bases at J, with 14 bases in the middle. Germline values: CDR1 MDHEN, CDR2 SYDVKM. The CDR3 bases are TGTGCCAGCAGTTCCGGACTACCGTTGGCTTTCTTT. This codes for CASSSGLPLAFF.

The table lists this clone with a count of one. This chain links TRBV5-1 with TRBJ1-1; D remains ambiguous. Per the germline V gene, CDR1 is SGHRS and CDR2 is YFSETQ. This CDR3 region has 13 residues. The ends were cut back, 4 bases at V and 4 bases at J, with 11 bases in the middle. The CDR3 protein is CASSGIGPTEAFF. CDR3 in DNA: TGCGCCAGCAGCGGAATTGGTCCCACTGAAGCTTTCTTT.

This chain uses TRBV11-2 with TRBJ1-6; no clear D gene. Trimming stripped 5 bases from V and 9 bases from J, with 11 bases between. Germline V gene lookup returns CDR1 SGHAT and CDR2 FQNNGV. The CDR3 is 13 residues long. The CDR3 region is CASSPQQGSPLHF. The DNA for the CDR3 is TGTGCCAGCAGCCCTCAACAAGGTTCACCCCTCCACTTT.

The rearrangement joins TRBV9 to TRBJ1-3; D possibly corresponds to TRBD1 (6 bases). This CDR3 region has 15 residues. V lost 4 bases, J lost 4 bases, and 15 bases lay in between. Germline-derived CDR1 and CDR2 are SGDLS and YYNGEE. CDR3 DNA sequence: TGTGCCAGCAGCAAAGTTACAGGGACCGGAAACACCATATATTTT. This gives the protein CASSKVTGTGNTIYF.

This clone was recorded once. This chain uses TRBV6-1 with TRBJ2-1, with D tentatively TRBD1 (6 bases). The germline V gene encodes CDR1 MNHNS and CDR2 SASEGT. This CDR3 is built from 15 residues. Between the trimmed V and J ends, which lost 1 base and 0 bases, there was a span of 7 bases. The CDR3 protein is CASSEEQGSYNEQFF. The CDR3 DNA is TGTGCCAGCAGTGAAGAACAGGGCTCCTACAATGAGCAGTTCTTC.

CDR3 loop: CASSKIGTSGSGEQFF. The DNA of the CDR3 is TGCGCCAGCAGCAAAATAGGGACTAGCGGGAGCGGTGAGCAGTTCTTC. This chain joins TRBV5-1 and TRBJ2-1; 14 bases match TRBD2. Germline-derived CDR1 and CDR2 are SGHRS and YFSETQ. This CDR3 region has 16 residues. Trimming at V came to 4 bases and at J to 9 bases, leaving 9 bases not matched to a gene.

CDR3 sequence (DNA): TGTGCCAGCAGTTTAAGGTTGAGGTATGGCTACACCTTC. Protein sequence: CASSLRLRYGYTF. The V and J genes are TRBV12-3 or TRBV12-4 and TRBJ1-2; no reliable D call. The ends were cut back, 2 bases at V and 5 bases at J, with 9 bases in the middle. The CDR3 contains 13 residues.

The chain joins TRBV12-3 or TRBV12-4 to TRBJ1-2; 7 positions match TRBD1. Trimming removed 6 bases from V and 7 bases from J; junction bases left unmatched: 5. The CDR3 length is 12 residues. The CDR3 loop reads CASSQTGRGYTF. CDR3 sequence (DNA): TGTGCCAGCAGCCAGACAGGGCGTGGCTACACCTTC.

This sequence joins TRBV27 and TRBJ2-3; D ambiguous. The CDR3 loop spans 14 amino acids. V was pared by 3 bases and J by 2 bases, with 9 bases between. Germline assignment: CDR1 MNHEY and CDR2 SMNVEV (reference sequence). As DNA, the CDR3 is TGTGCCAGCAGTTTGGTTAGAGTCACAGATACGCAGTATTTT. Protein sequence: CASSLVRVTDTQYF.

The chain uses TRBV7-2 and TRBJ2-2; D is uncertain. Germline V gene lookup returns CDR1 SGHTA and CDR2 FQGNSA. The CDR3 runs to 15 residues. V lost 1 base and J 7 bases, leaving 13 bases between the germline ends. CDR3 amino acids: CASSLDKRPNGELFF. The CDR3 DNA is TGTGCCAGCAGCTTAGATAAGAGACCGAACGGGGAGCTGTTTTTT.

V and J are TRBV4-1 and TRBJ2-3; D may be TRBD1 or TRBD2 (5 bases each). The germline V gene has CDR1 MGHRA and CDR2 YSYEKL. Trimming removed 4 bases from V and 4 bases from J, with 12 bases in between. The CDR3 is made up of 14 amino acids. Here the CDR3 reads CASSPFLGADTQYF. The DNA for the CDR3 is TGCGCCAGCAGCCCCTTTTTGGGGGCAGATACGCAGTATTTT.

The chain is built from TRBV5-1 and TRBJ2-1; 12 bases are shared with TRBD2. V gave up 0 bases and J gave up 6 bases; unmatched junction bases: 1. The CDR3 is 15 amino acids. CDR1 is SGHRS and CDR2 is YFSETQ in the germline V gene. The CDR3 DNA follows: TGCGCCAGCAGCTTGGGGACTAGCGGGGCCAATGAGCAGTTCTTC. Its protein product is CASSLGTSGANEQFF. The full variable domain, in which reference TRBV5-1 and TRBJ2-1 provide the parts outside the CDR3, is KAGVTQTPRYLIKTRGQQVTLSCSPISGHRSVSWYQQTPGQGLQFLFEYFSETQRNKGNFPGRFSGRQFSNSRSEMNVSTLELGDSALYLCASSLGTSGANEQFFGPGTRLTVL.

The V call is TRBV5-1, the J call TRBJ2-7; no clear D gene. CDR3 length: 14 amino acids. V was clipped by 5 bases and J by 6 bases, with 18 bases between them. The V gene's germline CDR1 is SGHRS and CDR2 YFSETQ. In nucleotides, the CDR3 is TGCGCCAGCAGGGGCGTCTCCACTTCTTCCGAGCAGTACTTC. This translates into CASRGVSTSSEQYF.